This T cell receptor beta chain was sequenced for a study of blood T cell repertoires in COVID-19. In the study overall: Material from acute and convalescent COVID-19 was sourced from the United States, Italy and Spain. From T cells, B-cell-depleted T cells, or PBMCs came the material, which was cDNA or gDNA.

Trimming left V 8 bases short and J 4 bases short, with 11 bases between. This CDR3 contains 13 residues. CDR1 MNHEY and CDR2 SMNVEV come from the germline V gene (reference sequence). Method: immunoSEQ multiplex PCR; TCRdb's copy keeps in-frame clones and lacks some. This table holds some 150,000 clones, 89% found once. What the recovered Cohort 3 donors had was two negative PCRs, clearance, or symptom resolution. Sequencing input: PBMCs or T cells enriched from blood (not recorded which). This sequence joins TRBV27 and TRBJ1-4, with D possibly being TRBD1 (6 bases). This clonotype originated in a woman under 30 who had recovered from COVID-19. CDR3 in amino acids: CASGGQVNEKLFF. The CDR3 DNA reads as TGTGCCAGCGGGGGACAAGTTAATGAAAAACTGTTTTTT.